One T cell receptor (beta chain) is described in this entry. Some clones are missing from TCRdb's copy, which holds only in-frame ones; the method was immunoSEQ multiplex PCR. Of around 400,000 clones listed, 87% are singletons. These data originate in a study of blood T cell repertoires in COVID-19. This CDR3 comprises 11 residues. Per germline, CDR1 DFQATT and CDR2 SNEGSKA (reference sequence). With 4 bases removed from V and 3 bases from J, the gap between germline ends came to 6 bases. Sequencing used peripheral blood. This sequence was found in a woman in her twenties or thirties with COVID-19, enrolled during active disease. The rearrangement joins TRBV20-1 to TRBJ1-2; D unclear. The CDR3 reads CSAMADYGYTF. The CDR3 nucleotides read TGCAGTGCTATGGCAGACTATGGCTACACCTTC.